This T cell receptor (beta chain) was captured by sequencing in a study of CD8+ T cells in alopecia areata (dated by TCRdb to 2016 to 2019). For context, the study as a whole: The treated patients, all with moderate-to-severe alopecia areata, were enrolled in an open-label pilot trial of oral tofacitinib given at 5 to 10 mg twice daily. RNA came from the PAXgene miRNA kit for fixed scalp, the miRNeasy kit for PBMCs, and the RNeasy kit for mouse skin. In treated patients, disease severity was measured using the SALT score, which gives the percentage of scalp surface area affected. Patients stayed on tofacitinib for 6 to 18 months and then had 6 months of follow-up off drug so that delayed response and recurrence could be assessed. The study used high-throughput TCRbeta sequencing to examine T cell clonal expansion in alopecia areata, in both the C3H/HeJ mouse model and human patients. Amplification of TCRbeta CDR3 regions was done by immunoSEQ multiplex PCR using 35 Vbeta forward primers and 13 Jbeta reverse primers. Patients on tofacitinib were biopsied at baseline and after 4 and 24 weeks of treatment, and several of the patients also had a later scalp biopsy. Scalp tissue and sorted CD4+ and CD8+ peripheral blood T cells from patchy and totalis/universalis alopecia areata patients and from healthy controls were covered by human TCRbeta sequencing. Clonality in the scalp was compared among normal scalp (n=4), patchy alopecia areata scalp (n=8), and alopecia totalis/universalis scalp (n=8). The study at large found these results: During tofacitinib treatment, many expanded lesional clones remained in scalp and blood, and this persistence may partly explain relapse after treatment is stopped. TCR sequences shared between patients were less clear than in mice, possibly partly because of HLA diversity in the patient population. Compared with normal scalp, lesional scalp, particularly in alopecia totalis/universalis, had higher clonality and more expanded CD8+ clones, which suggests antigenic drive. Scalp clonality and the number of expanded CD8+ clones among the top 100 scalp clones were significantly decreased by tofacitinib. Unlike mouse skin, where gammadelta T cells dominate, normal human skin contains resident alphabeta T cells that get sequenced too, which complicates analysis of the scalp TCR repertoire. The treated cohort was small, with a single nonresponder, so links between baseline CD8+ expansion and response need larger studies.

CDR1 and CDR2 (LNHDA, SQIVND) derive from the germline V gene (reference sequence). The CDR3, from cysteine to phenylalanine, totals 12 residues. Of the read, only the CDR3 DNA is kept; its 36 bases are in frame from base 1. Trimming at the junction amounts to 4 bases on V and 3 bases on J, and the germline ends lie 7 bases apart. This clone was counted a few times. Its antigen is still unknown. The sample holds no much larger clone one base away, and base qualities are not on file. Other DNA sequences in this sample translate to the same CDR3. The treatment or condition label, read with the paper, signifies: oral pan-JAK inhibitor, 5-10 mg twice daily. Peripheral blood and lesional scalp punch biopsies were obtained from patients with alopecia areata. PBMCs were isolated by density centrifugation and stained for CD3, CD4 and CD8, and CD4+ and CD8+ T cells were sorted on a FACSAria. Preparation of the library involved the immunoSEQ multiplex PCR assay. RNA was extracted from all samples and reverse transcribed into cDNA as template for TCR sequencing. First-strand cDNA was synthesized with SuperScript III using a 2:1 mix of oligo-dT and random hexamers. A synthetic immune receptor repertoire was used to gauge amplification bias, and whatever bias remained was removed computationally. Regarding the original processing steps: Raw reads were preprocessed to remove errors, and CDR3 was defined according to IMGT conventions as the region from the conserved cysteine to phenylalanine. Clonality was calculated as 1 minus Shannon entropy normalized by log2 of the number of productive unique TCRs. Whether scalp clones were CD4 or CD8 was inferred by matching scalp TCRbeta sequences against CD4 and CD8 repertoires sorted from blood. TCRdb carries this immuneACCESS record with in-frame sequences only. Its versions omit some clonotypes, under half of them owing to an unresolved V gene in the studies checked, with the rest unexplained. That table supplies the V and J calls and clone size; D and trimming were determined from the DNA. The sample has under 300,000 clones on record, 60% of them singletons. Jointly, the top ten make up 0.75% to 0.95% of the sample.

The input for sequencing was CD4+ T cells sorted from blood, taken around week 53, from a patient treated with tofacitinib. The TCR sequence derives from a human donor with alopecia areata. The chain is assembled from TRBV19 and TRBJ2-7; the D gene is possibly TRBD2, with 6 bases matching. The CDR3 protein sequence reads: CASSRGDYEQYF. The nucleotide sequence reads as follows: TGTGCCAGTAGTAGGGGGGACTACGAGCAGTACTTC.